One sample yielded the 2 T cell receptor beta chains listed below, sequenced in a study of EBV T-cell therapy then PD-1 blockade in nasopharyngeal carcinoma. Treatment: AdE1-LMPpoly-expanded autologous EBV-specific T-cell therapy followed by anti-PD-1 nivolumab. Repertoires were generated with immunoSEQ multiplex PCR, while TCRdb's copy carries only in-frame clones and drops some. The top ten hold around 32% of the sample, which has 14,000 or so clones, 80% to 85% seen once. These receptors have no identified antigens. The sample consisted of CD8+ T cells from blood, taken at roughly day 99 from a patient whose treatment included autologous EBV-specific T cells and nivolumab. The receptors stem from a man between 40 and 49 years old with nasopharyngeal carcinoma.

The chain links TRBV3-1 (or the pseudogene TRBV3-2) to TRBJ2-2; D may be TRBD1 or TRBD2 (5 bases each). The length of the CDR3 is 12 residues. Germline V lookup: CDR1 LGHDT, CDR2 YNNKEL (reference sequence). Trimming stripped 3 bases from V and 8 bases from J, with 7 bases between. Written as DNA, the CDR3 is TGTGCCAGCAGCCAGGGACGGGGGGAGCTGTTTTTT. The encoded protein is CASSQGRGELFF.

This rearrangement joins TRBV10-3 to TRBJ1-1; 7 bases are shared with TRBD1. From germline, CDR1 is ENHRY and CDR2 SYGVKD. The CDR3 length is 16 residues. V was pared by 6 bases and J by 0 bases, with 10 bases of the junction left unmatched. CDR3 bases: TGTGCCATCAGGAAAACCGGGGACAGCTTGAACACTGAAGCTTTCTTT. Amino acids: CAIRKTGDSLNTEAFF.